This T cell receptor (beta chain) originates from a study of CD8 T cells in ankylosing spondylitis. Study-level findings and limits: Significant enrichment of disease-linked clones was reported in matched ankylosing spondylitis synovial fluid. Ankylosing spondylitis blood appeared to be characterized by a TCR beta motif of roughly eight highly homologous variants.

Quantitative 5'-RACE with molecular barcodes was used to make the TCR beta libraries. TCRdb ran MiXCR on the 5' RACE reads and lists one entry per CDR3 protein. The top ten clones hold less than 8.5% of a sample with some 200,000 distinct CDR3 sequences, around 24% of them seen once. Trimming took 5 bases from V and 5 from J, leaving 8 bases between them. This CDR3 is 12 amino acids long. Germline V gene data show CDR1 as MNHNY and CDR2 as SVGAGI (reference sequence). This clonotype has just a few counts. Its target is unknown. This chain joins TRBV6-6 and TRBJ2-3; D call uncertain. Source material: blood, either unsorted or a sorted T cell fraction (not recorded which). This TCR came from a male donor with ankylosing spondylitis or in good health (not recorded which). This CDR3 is CASSQSGDTQYF. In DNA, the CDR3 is TGTGCCAGCAGTCAGTCAGGAGATACGCAGTATTTT.